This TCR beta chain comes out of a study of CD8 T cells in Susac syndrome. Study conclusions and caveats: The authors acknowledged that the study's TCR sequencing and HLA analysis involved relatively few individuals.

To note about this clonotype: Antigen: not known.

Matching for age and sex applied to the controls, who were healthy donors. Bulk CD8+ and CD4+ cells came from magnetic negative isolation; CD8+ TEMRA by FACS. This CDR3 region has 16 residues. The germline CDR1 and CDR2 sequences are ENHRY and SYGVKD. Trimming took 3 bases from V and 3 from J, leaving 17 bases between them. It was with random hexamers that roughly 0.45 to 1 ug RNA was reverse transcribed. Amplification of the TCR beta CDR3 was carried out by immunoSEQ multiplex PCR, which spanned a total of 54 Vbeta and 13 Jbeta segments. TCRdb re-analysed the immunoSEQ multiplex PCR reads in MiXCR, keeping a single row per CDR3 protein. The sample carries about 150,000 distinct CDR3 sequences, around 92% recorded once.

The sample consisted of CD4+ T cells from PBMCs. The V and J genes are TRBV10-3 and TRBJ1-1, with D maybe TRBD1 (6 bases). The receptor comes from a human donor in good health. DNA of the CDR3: TGTGCCATCAGTGACCGCCCAGGGGAAGGGGACACTGAAGCTTTCTTT. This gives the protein CAISDRPGEGDTEAFF.